These 14 T cell receptor beta chains were all obtained from the same sample, sequenced in a study of CD8+ T cells in alopecia areata. Treatment given: oral pan-JAK inhibitor, 5-10 mg twice daily. The sequencing template was cDNA reverse transcribed from extracted RNA. Assay: immunoSEQ multiplex PCR; the TCRdb copy retains only in-frame clones and omits some. The profile covers some 130,000 clones, with about 51% appearing a single time and more than 15% taken by the ten largest. This specimen consisted of CD8+ T cells sorted from blood, obtained at week 4, from a patient treated with tofacitinib. The receptors originated from a human donor with alopecia areata.

This clone was observed a handful of times. V gene TRBV14 combines with J gene TRBJ2-1, with D possibly TRBD2 on 6 matching bases. From germline, CDR1 is SGHDN and CDR2 FVKESK. This CDR3 comprises 17 residues. The germline V and J ends were trimmed by 0 bases and 1 base, with 13 bases remaining between them. The CDR3 sequence: CASSQEVGTESYNEQFF. CDR3 bases: TGTGCCAGCAGCCAAGAAGTCGGGACTGAATCCTACAATGAGCAGTTCTTC.

On this clone: Other DNA sequences in the same sample also yield this CDR3. The chain is built from TRBV27 and TRBJ2-7; TRBD1 aligns across 8 bases. With V trimmed by 5 bases and J by 4 bases, 7 bases remained unmatched. This CDR3 region has 14 residues. Germline V gene lookup returns CDR1 MNHEY and CDR2 SMNVEV (reference sequence). CDR3 sequence (DNA): TGTGCCAGCAGTCCTGGACAGGGCCGGTACGAGCAGTACTTC. This encodes CASSPGQGRYEQYF.

The chain couples TRBV13 to TRBJ1-2; weak D call: TRBD1 (6 bases). The V end lost 5 bases, the J end lost 13 bases, and 20 bases lay between the germline ends. The CDR3 is 13 residues long. Germline V CDR1 and CDR2: PRHDT, FYEKMQ (reference sequence). The CDR3 spells CASSQVSTGPPTF. CDR3 DNA sequence: TGTGCCAGCAGCCAGGTGTCGACAGGACCACCCACCTTC.

This clone was counted once. This chain uses TRBV11-2 with TRBJ2-7, with TRBD2 identical over 12 bases. The germline CDR1 and CDR2 sequences are SGHAT and FQNNGV. This CDR3 has 19 amino acids. The trim removed 5 bases at V and 1 base at J, leaving 15 bases unmatched. The CDR3 loop reads CASSPILAGGLAESYEQYF. CDR3 nucleotide sequence: TGTGCCAGCAGCCCTATACTAGCGGGGGGCCTGGCTGAATCCTACGAGCAGTACTTC.

The chain joins TRBV30 to TRBJ2-3; 8 positions agree with TRBD2. The V gene's germline CDR1 is GTSNPN and CDR2 SVGIG (reference sequence). The CDR3 sequence is 16 residues long. V shed 3 bases and J 5 bases; nucleotides not matched to a gene: 13. CDR3 bases: TGTGCCTGGAGAGGAGGAGCGGGGGATCGGATAGATACGCAGTATTTT. Protein product: CAWRGGAGDRIDTQYF.

This chain connects TRBV2 to TRBJ1-1, with D possibly TRBD1 on 6 matching bases. Trimming removed 7 bases at V and 3 bases at J, with 15 bases between. The CDR3 contains 14 residues. The germline V gene encodes CDR1 SNHLY and CDR2 FYNNEI. The CDR3, as DNA: TGTGCCAGCACCACCAGGGGTAGGGACACTGAAGCTTTCTTT. As protein: CASTTRGRDTEAFF.

This clone was observed a handful of times. The genes are TRBV7-3 and TRBJ2-2; 9 bases are a match to TRBD1. The trim removed 0 bases at V and 4 bases at J, leaving 3 bases unmatched. The CDR3 totals 16 residues. Germline CDR1 is SGHTA and CDR2 is FQGTGA. CDR3 nucleotides: TGTGCCAGCAGCTTAACGGGACAGGGACGCACCGGGGAGCTGTTTTTT. It encodes CASSLTGQGRTGELFF.

J is TRBJ1-2 and V is TRBV6-5; a weak D match, TRBD1 (6 bases). The V gene lost 5 bases and the J gene lost 4 bases, with 11 bases spanning the gap. The CDR3 covers 13 residues. CDR1 MNHEY and CDR2 SVGAGI come from the germline V gene. The CDR3 sequence is CASSPNRAYGYTF. The CDR3 nucleotides read TGTGCCAGCAGTCCTAACAGGGCCTATGGCTACACCTTC.

The chain joins TRBV7-9 to TRBJ1-2, with a possible D match to TRBD1 (5 bases). The CDR3 is 15 residues long. Trimming pared 1 base from V and 2 bases from J, leaving 11 bases between. The germline V gene has CDR1 SEHNR and CDR2 FQNEAQ (reference sequence). The CDR3 spells CASSLVGRENYGYTF. CDR3 bases: TGTGCCAGCAGCTTAGTTGGCAGGGAGAACTATGGCTACACCTTC.

The chain has TRBV5-1 and TRBJ2-7, with TRBD1 identical over 7 bases. The CDR3 runs to 14 residues. V gave up 2 bases and J gave up 3 bases; unmatched junction bases: 5. Germline V gene lookup returns CDR1 SGHRS and CDR2 YFSETQ. CDR3 sequence (DNA): TGCGCCAGCAGCTTCGACAGGGTGATCTACGAGCAGTACTTC. This gives the protein CASSFDRVIYEQYF.

This clone showed up just a few times. DNA of the CDR3: TGTGCCAGCAGCCCAATCCAGGAACAGCCCTCGGCAGATACGCAGTATTTT. This sequence encodes CASSPIQEQPSADTQYF. V is TRBV7-9 and J is TRBJ2-3, with no clear D. Per germline, CDR1 SEHNR and CDR2 FQNEAQ (reference sequence). Trimming removed 5 bases from V and 4 bases from J, with 22 bases in between. This CDR3 has 17 amino acids.

In its sample, this clone was seen many times. J is TRBJ2-6 and V is TRBV6-4, with D perhaps TRBD2 (6 bases). The CDR3 has 15 amino acids. Germline V gene data show CDR1 as MRHNA and CDR2 as SNTAGT. Trimming removed 3 bases from V and 4 bases from J, with 10 bases in between. The DNA of the CDR3 is TGTGCCAGCAGTGAGGGGGGTACCGGGGCCAACGTCCTGACTTTC. Encoded protein: CASSEGGTGANVLTF.

This chain uses TRBV30 with TRBJ2-7; 7 bases are a match to TRBD2. The CDR3 extends over 13 amino acids. Germline values: CDR1 GTSNPN, CDR2 SVGIG (reference sequence). Losses at the gene ends were 5 bases for V and 5 bases for J; bases not matched to a gene: 9. In nucleotides, the CDR3 is TGTGCCTGGGGGGAGGGCTTCGGCGACGAGCAGTACTTC. This encodes CAWGEGFGDEQYF. Looking up the rest from reference TRBV30 and TRBJ2-7 gives the full variable domain: SQTIHQWPATLVQPVGSPLSLECTVEGTSNPNLYWYRQAAGRGLQLLFYSVGIGQISSEVPQNLSASRPQDRQFILSSKKLLLSDSGFYLCAWGEGFGDEQYFGPGTRLTVT.

The chain employs TRBV25-1 and TRBJ1-2, with 11 bases that match TRBD1. This CDR3 spans 16 amino acids. In germline, CDR1 is MGHDK, CDR2 SYGVNS. Trimming removed 3 bases from V and 4 bases from J; junction bases left unmatched: 7. The DNA of the CDR3 is TGTGCCAGCAGTGACTGGGACAGGGGGGAAGTCTATGGCTACACCTTC. It yields the protein CASSDWDRGEVYGYTF.